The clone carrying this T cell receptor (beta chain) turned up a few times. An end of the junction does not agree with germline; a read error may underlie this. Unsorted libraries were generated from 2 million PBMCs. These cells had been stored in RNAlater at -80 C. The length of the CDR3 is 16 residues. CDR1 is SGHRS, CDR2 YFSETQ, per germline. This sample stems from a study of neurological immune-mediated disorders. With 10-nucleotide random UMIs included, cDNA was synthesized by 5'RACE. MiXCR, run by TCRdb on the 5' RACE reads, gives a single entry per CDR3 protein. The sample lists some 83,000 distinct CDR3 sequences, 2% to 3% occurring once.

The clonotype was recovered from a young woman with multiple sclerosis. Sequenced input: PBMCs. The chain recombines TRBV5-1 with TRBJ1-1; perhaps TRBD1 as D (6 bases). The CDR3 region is CGSSLAGGIMNTEAFF. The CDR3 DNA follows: TGCGGCAGCAGCTTAGCGGGGGGCATCATGAACACTGAAGCTTTCTTT. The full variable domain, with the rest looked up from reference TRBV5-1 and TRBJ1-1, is KAGVTQTPRYLIKTRGQQVTLSCSPISGHRSVSWYQQTPGQGLQFLFEYFSETQRNKGNFPGRFSGRQFSNSRSEMNVSTLELGDSALYLCGSSLAGGIMNTEAFFGQGTRLTVV.